This T cell receptor beta chain comes out of a study of cytomegalovirus exposure and HLA in healthy donors. Findings of the study overall: Donors were assumed by presence/absence analyses to have roughly uniform sequencing depth. A later analysis found common viral pathogens apparently linked to several of the most significant clusters.

Primers: 60 Vbeta forward and 13 Jbeta reverse. Assay used: immunoSEQ multiplex PCR; TCRdb lists only in-frame clones, some missing. The data hold 65,000 to 85,000 clones, with 70% to 80% observed a single time. Nominally healthy donors provided the samples, though records likely missed some immune exposures. Trimming at V came to 7 bases and at J to 1 base, leaving 2 bases not matched to a gene. The CDR3 runs 14 residues. CDR1 and CDR2 (germline): WSHSY, SAAADI. This clone was seen only once. Antigen specificity is unknown. This clonotype originated in a man between 45 and 60 years old in good health and CMV-seropositive. Sequenced sample: PBMCs. J is TRBJ1-5 and V is TRBV10-2, with 9 bases aligning to TRBD1. CDR3 loop: CASTGQGSNQPQHF. The CDR3 DNA follows: TGCGCCAGCACCGGACAGGGGAGCAATCAGCCCCAGCATTTT.